This TCR beta chain was obtained from a study of breast tumors, draining lymph nodes, adjacent tissues. Study-level points and caveats: Luminal-like breast cancer showed significantly higher tumor–nontumor repertoire similarity than basal-like. Compared with lymph nodes, tumors were less diverse; compared with nontumor tissue, more. The data were judged consistent with most tumor T cells coming from lymph node and expanding in tumor. Data only fit, rather than demonstrated, lymph node origin of most tumor T cells.

In TCRdb, the multiplex PCR reads were re-called with MiXCR into one record per CDR3 protein. The sample has around 19,000 distinct CDR3 sequences; 32% are singletons. Of note for this clonotype: Its antigen is unidentified.

Per germline, CDR1 MNHEY and CDR2 SVGEGT. Trimming took 2 bases from V and 4 from J; bases not matched to a gene: 22. CDR3 size: 22 residues. The V call is TRBV6-2 or TRBV6-3, the J call TRBJ2-5; 13 bases align to TRBD2. Specimen: breast tumor tissue. This clonotype originated in a female donor with breast cancer. Some clones in this sample may be carry-over from other donors' samples. Here the CDR3 DNA reads TGTGCCAGCAGTTACGAGAACCCGGGACGGAGGACTAGCGGGGGAGAGGTAGAGACCCAGTACTTC. Encoded protein: CASSYENPGRRTSGGEVETQYF.